A single sample gave rise to the 10 T cell receptor beta chains below, sequenced in a study of T cells in Graves' hyperthyroidism and ophthalmopathy. Amplification of TCR beta CDR3 regions used RNA as the template. First-round RT-PCR targeting the TCR CDR3 was performed with the HTBI primer set. TCRdb fed the multiplex PCR reads into MiXCR, producing one record per CDR3 protein. The data hold hundreds of thousands of distinct CDR3 sequences, with 14% observed a single time. The specimen was blood. The receptors here all came from a woman between 18 and 30 years old with Graves' hyperthyroidism.

There are many counts of this clonotype. V usage is TRBV27 and J usage is TRBJ1-2, with D tentatively TRBD1 (5 bases). Germline V lookup: CDR1 MNHEY, CDR2 SMNVEV (reference sequence). Deletions cut 4 bases from V and 5 bases from J, with 17 bases between. The CDR3 loop spans 15 amino acids. The CDR3 reads CASSWSGQTFYGYTF. In DNA, the CDR3 is TGTGCCAGCAGTTGGTCGGGGCAGACCTTTTATGGCTACACCTTC.

This clonotype has ten or more counts. The CDR3 sequence is CSARDLARGTDTQYF. The CDR3 DNA reads as TGCAGTGCTAGAGATCTCGCCCGGGGCACAGATACGCAGTATTTT. This rearrangement joins TRBV20-1 to TRBJ2-3; the D is unclear. The germline V and J ends were trimmed by 0 bases and 1 base, with 11 bases remaining between them. The CDR3 is 15 amino acids. Looked up from germline, CDR1 is DFQATT and CDR2 is SNEGSKA (reference sequence).

This clonotype has only a few counts. The V call is TRBV2, the J call TRBJ2-1; the D gene is possibly TRBD1 (6 bases). V lost 8 bases and J 3 bases, leaving 17 bases between the germline ends. The CDR3 is 15 amino acids. The V gene's germline CDR1 is SNHLY and CDR2 FYNNEI. CDR3 bases: TGTGCCAGCGGTCTCGACAGGAGTTTCTACAATGAGCAGTTCTTC. Amino acid sequence: CASGLDRSFYNEQFF.

This sequence joins TRBV3-1 and TRBJ1-1; 7 bases fit TRBD1. Germline V gives CDR1 LGHDT, CDR2 YNNKEL (reference sequence). CDR3 length equals 15 residues. Trimming cost V 1 base and J 0 bases; bases outside gene matches: 2. CDR3 protein: CASSQVTGVNTEAFF. The CDR3, as DNA: TGTGCCAGCAGCCAAGTTACAGGGGTGAACACTGAAGCTTTCTTT.

This clonotype was counted a single time. V is TRBV11-1 and J is TRBJ2-1; 9 nucleotides agree with TRBD2. The CDR3 spans 16 residues. J lost 7 bases, V lost 7 bases, and 14 bases had no gene match. Germline-derived CDR1 and CDR2 are SGHAT and FQDESV (reference sequence). This CDR3 is CASTRGGGRANNEQFF. The CDR3 DNA follows: TGTGCCAGCACCCGAGGGGGCGGGAGGGCCAATAATGAGCAGTTCTTC.

This chain connects TRBV12-3 or TRBV12-4 to TRBJ2-2, with 7 nucleotides matching TRBD2. The CDR3 is 16 amino acids. The ends lost 1 base at V and 3 bases at J; junction bases unmatched: 5. Here the CDR3 DNA reads TGTGCCAGCAGTTTAGAGGGACTACCTCACACCGGGGAGCTGTTTTTT. Translation: CASSLEGLPHTGELFF.

This clonotype has at least ten counts. This sequence joins TRBV12-3 or TRBV12-4 and TRBJ2-5, with D tentatively TRBD2 (6 bases). The CDR3 is made up of 15 amino acids. V was cut by 3 bases and J by 5 bases, with 16 bases left in between. CDR3: CASSFGGRTGETQYF. CDR3 sequence (DNA): TGTGCCAGCAGTTTTGGGGGGAGGACCGGGGAGACCCAGTACTTC.

This clonotype came up many times. This rearrangement joins TRBV11-1 to TRBJ1-1; D ambiguous. Germline CDR1 is SGHAT and CDR2 is FQDESV (reference sequence). The V gene lost 1 base and the J gene lost 1 base, with 10 bases spanning the gap. This CDR3 region has 15 residues. The CDR3 loop reads CASSLGLGRNTEAFF. The CDR3 region has the DNA TGTGCCAGCAGCTTAGGTTTGGGCAGGAACACTGAAGCTTTCTTT.

Many counts were recorded for this clonotype. This chain connects TRBV7-9 to TRBJ1-1; D possibly corresponds to TRBD1 (6 bases). Germline V gene data show CDR1 as SEHNR and CDR2 as FQNEAQ (reference sequence). Trimming took off 5 bases at V and 2 bases at J, with 15 bases between the two ends. The CDR3 is 15 residues long. The CDR3 spells CASSPHRDLNTEAFF. In DNA, the CDR3 is TGTGCCAGCAGCCCTCACAGGGACCTTAACACTGAAGCTTTCTTT.

This chain links TRBV10-3 with TRBJ1-2; no clear D. V gave up 4 bases and J gave up 7 bases, with 22 bases separating them. The CDR3 sequence is 16 residues long. CDR1 is ENHRY and CDR2 is SYGVKD in the germline V gene. The CDR3 nucleotides read TGTGCCATCAGTGTAAGTGGTAACTCCGGGATGTCTGGCTACACCTTC. This sequence encodes CAISVSGNSGMSGYTF.